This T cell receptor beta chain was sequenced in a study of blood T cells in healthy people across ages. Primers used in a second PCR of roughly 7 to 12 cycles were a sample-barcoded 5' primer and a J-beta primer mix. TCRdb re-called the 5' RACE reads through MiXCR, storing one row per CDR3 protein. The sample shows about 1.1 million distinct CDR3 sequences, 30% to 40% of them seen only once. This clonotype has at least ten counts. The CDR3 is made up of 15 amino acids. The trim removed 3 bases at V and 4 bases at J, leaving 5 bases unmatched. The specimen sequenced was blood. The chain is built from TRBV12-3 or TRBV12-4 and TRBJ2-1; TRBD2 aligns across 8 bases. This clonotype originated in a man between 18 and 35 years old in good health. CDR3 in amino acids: CASSFGGGRYNEQFF. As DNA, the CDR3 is TGTGCCAGCAGTTTCGGGGGGGGACGTTACAATGAGCAGTTCTTC.